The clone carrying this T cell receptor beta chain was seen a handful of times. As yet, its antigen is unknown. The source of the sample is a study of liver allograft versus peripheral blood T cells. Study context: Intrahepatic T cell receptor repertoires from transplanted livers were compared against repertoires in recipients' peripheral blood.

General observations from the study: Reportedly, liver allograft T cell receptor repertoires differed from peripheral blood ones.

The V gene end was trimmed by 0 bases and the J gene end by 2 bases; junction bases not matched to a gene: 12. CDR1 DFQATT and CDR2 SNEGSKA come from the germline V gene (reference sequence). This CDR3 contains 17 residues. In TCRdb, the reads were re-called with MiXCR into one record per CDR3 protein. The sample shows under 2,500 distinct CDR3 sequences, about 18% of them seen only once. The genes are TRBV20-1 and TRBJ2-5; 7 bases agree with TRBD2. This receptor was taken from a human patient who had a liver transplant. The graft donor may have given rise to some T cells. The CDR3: CSARDTAGVGPQETQYF. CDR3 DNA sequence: TGCAGTGCTAGAGATACGGCGGGAGTAGGACCACAAGAGACCCAGTACTTC.